This T cell receptor beta chain was captured by sequencing in a study of blood T cells in healthy people across ages. Combining a sample-barcoded 5' primer with a J-beta primer mix, a second PCR ran for about 6 to 12 cycles. TCRdb passed the 5' RACE reads through MiXCR, listing each CDR3 protein once. The sample consists of 800,000 or so distinct CDR3 sequences, about 46% of them appearing once. Germline CDR1 is MDHEN and CDR2 is SYDVKM. Trimming stripped 5 bases from V and 6 bases from J, with 20 bases between. This CDR3 has 15 amino acids. The sequence came from an older man in good health. J is TRBJ2-7 and V is TRBV28; D is possibly TRBD2 (6 bases). Input material: blood. The CDR3 loop reads CASSRAGQASFEQYF. DNA for the CDR3: TGTGCCAGCAGTCGGGCGGGGCAGGCCTCTTTCGAGCAGTACTTC.